A selection of T cell receptor beta chains follows, all from one sample in a study of cytomegalovirus exposure and HLA in healthy donors. Produced via immunoSEQ multiplex PCR; TCRdb's table is partial and in-frame only. The sample carries 150,000 to 200,000 clones, 85% recorded once. Sequenced sample: PBMCs. The source of these receptors is a man aged 25 to 40 in good health and CMV-seropositive. CDR3s include the opening cysteine and the closing phenylalanine or tryptophan. A D gene is named only where the DNA matches it firmly. Not every row has a clone size; where given, it reads once, few, many or a size class.

clone size	D gene	V gene	J gene	CDR3 protein	CDR3 DNA
.	TRBD1	TRBV5-1	TRBJ1-2	CASSPANGQGYGYTF	TGCGCCAGCAGCCCAGCAAACGGACAGGGGTATGGCTACACCTTC
few	TRBD1	TRBV30	TRBJ1-5	CAWGDREDQPQHF	TGTGCCTGGGGCGACAGGGAGGATCAGCCCCAGCATTTT
.	.	TRBV6-1	TRBJ2-7	CASSEQNEGVIYEQYF	TGTGCCAGCAGTGAACAAAATGAGGGAGTAATCTACGAGCAGTACTTC
.	.	TRBV28	TRBJ2-7	CASSGYHYEQYF	TGTGCCAGCAGCGGTTACCACTACGAGCAGTACTTC
.	TRBD2	TRBV10-3	TRBJ2-1	CAISDRLAEYNEQFF	TGTGCCATCAGTGATCGACTAGCGGAGTACAATGAGCAGTTCTTC
.	.	TRBV5-1	TRBJ1-2	CASSLARISLMDYGYTF	TGCGCCAGCAGCTTGGCCCGGATTAGCTTAATGGACTATGGCTACACCTTC
.	TRBD1	TRBV5-1	TRBJ2-5	CASSLGQGWETQYF	TGCGCCAGCAGCTTGGGACAGGGTTGGGAGACCCAGTACTTC
.	.	TRBV5-1	TRBJ2-1	CASSSVGRNEQFF	TGCGCCAGCAGCTCGGTAGGGAGAAATGAGCAGTTCTTC
.	.	TRBV7-6	TRBJ1-1	CASSLVQVVMNTEAFF	TGTGCCAGCAGCTTAGTACAGGTAGTAATGAACACTGAAGCTTTCTTT
.	TRBD2	TRBV7-3	TRBJ2-1	CASSLAGGYNEQFF	TGTGCCAGTAGTTTAGCGGGGGGGTACAATGAGCAGTTCTTC
.	.	TRBV5-4	TRBJ1-2	CASSSGTTYGYTF	TGTGCCAGCAGCTCCGGGACAACCTATGGCTACACCTTC
.	.	TRBV7-9	TRBJ2-5	CASSPYYSIRETQYF	TGTGCCAGCAGCCCTTACTATTCCATCCGAGAGACCCAGTACTTC
.	TRBD2	TRBV7-2	TRBJ2-7	CASSWGLAIGEQYF	TGTGCCAGCAGCTGGGGACTAGCTATAGGCGAGCAGTACTTC
.	.	TRBV9	TRBJ1-2	CASSVAEGGGYTF	TGTGCCAGCAGCGTAGCTGAGGGAGGTGGCTACACCTTC
.	TRBD2	TRBV11-3	TRBJ2-1	CASSFSGGAMNEQFF	TGTGCCAGCAGCTTTAGCGGGGGGGCCATGAATGAGCAGTTCTTC
.	TRBD1	TRBV7-7	TRBJ2-7	CASSFPTGGQGATYEQYF	TGTGCTAGCAGCTTTCCCACCGGGGGACAGGGGGCTACCTACGAGCAGTACTTC
.	.	TRBV19	TRBJ1-4	CASSLRGSNEKLFF	TGTGCCAGTAGTCTCAGGGGTTCTAATGAAAAACTGTTTTTT
.	TRBD2	TRBV19	TRBJ2-1	CASSMSSGGVYEQFF	TGTGCCAGTAGTATGTCCAGCGGGGGTGTCTATGAGCAGTTCTTC
.	TRBD2	TRBV30	TRBJ2-1	CAWELAGANEQFF	TGTGCCTGGGAGTTAGCGGGGGCCAATGAGCAGTTCTTC
once	.	TRBV6-6	TRBJ1-4	CASSLTRQPLNEKLFF	TGTGCCAGCAGCCTTACACGACAGCCACTTAATGAAAAACTGTTTTTT
.	.	TRBV5-1	TRBJ1-4	CASSWGQENEKLFF	TGCGCCAGCAGCTGGGGACAAGAGAATGAAAAACTGTTTTTT
once	TRBD2	TRBV12-5	TRBJ2-3	CASAVGGDTDTQYF	TGTGCTAGCGCGGTTGGGGGGGACACAGATACGCAGTATTTT
.	.	TRBV6-6	TRBJ2-1	CASSYSGLGGDEQFF	TGTGCCAGCAGTTACTCGGGACTAGGGGGCGATGAGCAGTTCTTC
.	.	TRBV4-1	TRBJ2-7	CASSQDPGSYEQYF	TGCGCCAGCAGCCAAGATCCGGGGTCCTACGAGCAGTACTTC
.	.	TRBV7-8	TRBJ1-1	CASSPRLPGEVNTEAFF	TGTGCCAGCAGCCCTAGGCTTCCCGGGGAGGTGAACACTGAAGCTTTCTTT
.	.	TRBV11-2	TRBJ1-1	CASSLAFGGANTEAFF	TGTGCCAGCAGCTTAGCTTTTGGGGGGGCGAACACTGAAGCTTTCTTT
.	.	TRBV4-1	TRBJ1-1	CASSHSSRGGGTEAFF	TGCGCCAGCAGCCATTCTTCCAGGGGTGGGGGAACTGAAGCTTTCTTT
few	.	TRBV11-1	TRBJ1-1	CASSLGGANTEAFF	TGTGCCAGCAGCTTGGGGGGGGCGAACACTGAAGCTTTCTTT
.	.	TRBV11-3	TRBJ2-1	CASSLEAPYNEQFF	TGTGCCAGCAGCTTAGAGGCCCCCTACAATGAGCAGTTCTTC
.	.	TRBV21-1	TRBJ2-3	CARRRERGTDTQYF	TGTGCCCGGCGCAGAGAGCGGGGCACAGATACGCAGTATTTT
.	.	TRBV9	TRBJ1-1	CASSVGGVGEAFF	TGTGCCAGCAGCGTAGGCGGCGTCGGTGAAGCTTTCTTT
.	.	TRBV18	TRBJ2-7	CASSPPLRGPRWYEQYF	TGTGCCAGCTCACCACCGCTAAGGGGCCCCCGTTGGTACGAGCAGTACTTC
.	.	TRBV13	TRBJ2-1	CASSPRWVASSYNEQFF	TGTGCCAGCAGCCCTCGGTGGGTAGCCAGCTCCTACAATGAGCAGTTCTTC
.	TRBD1	TRBV5-4	TRBJ1-2	CASSLDQTGGLGYTF	TGTGCCAGCAGCTTGGATCAGACAGGGGGTTTGGGCTACACCTTC
.	TRBD2	TRBV4-2	TRBJ2-5	CASSQKGGGYETQYF	TGTGCCAGCAGCCAGAAGGGCGGGGGATATGAGACCCAGTACTTC
.	.	TRBV19	TRBJ1-2	CASSIISAGRGDYGYTF	TGTGCCAGTAGTATTATCTCAGCGGGCCGGGGGGACTATGGCTACACCTTC
.	TRBD1	TRBV5-6	TRBJ2-1	CASSLVGQGSNEQFF	TGTGCCAGCAGCTTGGTTGGACAGGGGTCCAATGAGCAGTTCTTC
once	.	TRBV6-5	TRBJ1-2	CASSYSGGNNYGYTF	TGTGCCAGCAGTTACTCGGGAGGGAATAACTATGGCTACACCTTC
.	.	TRBV4-1	TRBJ2-1	CASSDLAGASYNEQFF	TGCGCCAGCAGCGATCTGGCGGGGGCCTCCTACAATGAGCAGTTCTTC
once	TRBD2	TRBV5-1	TRBJ2-3	CASSLKKAGGPDTQYF	TGCGCCAGCAGCTTAAAAAAGGCGGGGGGGCCGGATACGCAGTATTTT
once	TRBD2	TRBV6-1	TRBJ2-7	CASSEVPGPGGYEQYF	TGTGCCAGCAGTGAAGTTCCGGGTCCGGGAGGGTACGAGCAGTACTTC
.	TRBD1	TRBV4-3	TRBJ2-1	CASSPSGQGALNEQFF	TGCGCCAGCAGCCCCTCAGGACAGGGGGCTCTGAATGAGCAGTTCTTC
.	.	TRBV19	TRBJ1-2	CASSIFPGGNYGYTF	TGTGCCAGTAGTATTTTCCCGGGGGGGAACTATGGCTACACCTTC
.	TRBD1	TRBV19	TRBJ2-5	CASSISTGERETQYF	TGTGCCAGTAGTATATCAACAGGGGAGAGGGAGACCCAGTACTTC
.	TRBD2	TRBV6-6	TRBJ2-6	CASSYSWGGGANVLTF	TGTGCCAGCAGTTACTCTTGGGGGGGTGGGGCCAACGTCCTGACTTTC
.	TRBD1	TRBV5-4	TRBJ2-1	CASSFRTGARSSYNEQFF	TGTGCCAGCAGCTTCCGTACAGGGGCTAGAAGCTCCTACAATGAGCAGTTCTTC
.	TRBD2	TRBV10-3	TRBJ2-2	CAISEGAVAGALGNTGELFF	TGTGCCATCAGTGAGGGAGCGGTAGCGGGGGCCCTAGGAAACACCGGGGAGCTGTTTTTT
.	.	TRBV7-3	TRBJ1-1	CASSLTPNRAMNTEAFF	TGTGCCAGCAGCTTAACCCCCAACAGGGCAATGAACACTGAAGCTTTCTTT
few	.	TRBV6-5	TRBJ2-7	CASSYAGAEQYF	TGTGCCAGCAGTTATGCGGGGGCCGAGCAGTACTTC